What follows is one T cell receptor beta chain and its context. The ends lost 2 bases at V and 5 bases at J; junction bases unmatched: 10. Per the germline V gene, CDR1 is MNHEY and CDR2 is SMNVEV (reference sequence). CDR3 length: 18 residues. The sample belongs to a study of blood T cell repertoires in COVID-19. Study-level background: Donors in the United States, Italy and Spain gave samples during acute or convalescent COVID-19. T cells, B-cell-depleted T cells, or PBMCs provided the cDNA or gDNA that served as material.

In the original analysis: Reference gene primer amplification yielded estimated nucleated cell counts. The data were produced by immunoSEQ multiplex PCR, yet TCRdb's version contains in-frame clones alone and is incomplete. V and J calls and clone size are given by that table; D and trimming were obtained from the DNA. The sample carries roughly 230,000 clones, about 80% recorded once. The clonotype was recovered from a man in his fifties or sixties with active or convalescent COVID-19. The chain carries TRBV27 and TRBJ2-3; 13 bases are shared with TRBD2. Sequences were obtained from peripheral blood. CDR3 protein: CASSLAPGLAGAQDTQYF. The CDR3, as DNA: TGTGCCAGCAGTTTAGCGCCCGGACTAGCGGGGGCTCAAGATACGCAGTATTTT.